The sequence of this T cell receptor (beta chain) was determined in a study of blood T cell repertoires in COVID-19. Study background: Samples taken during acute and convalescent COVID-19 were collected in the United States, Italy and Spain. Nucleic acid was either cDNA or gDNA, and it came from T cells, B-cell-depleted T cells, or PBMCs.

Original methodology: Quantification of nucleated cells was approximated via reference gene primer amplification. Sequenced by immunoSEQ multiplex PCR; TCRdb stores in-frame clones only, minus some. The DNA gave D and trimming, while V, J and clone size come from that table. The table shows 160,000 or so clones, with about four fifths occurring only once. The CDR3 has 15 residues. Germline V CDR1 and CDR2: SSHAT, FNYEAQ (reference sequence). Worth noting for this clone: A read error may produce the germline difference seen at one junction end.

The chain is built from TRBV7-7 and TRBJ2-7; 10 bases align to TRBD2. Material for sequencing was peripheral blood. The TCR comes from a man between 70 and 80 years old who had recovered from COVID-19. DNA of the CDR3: TGTGCTAGCAGCGCAGGACTAGCGGAGACCTACGAGCAGTACTTC. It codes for CASSAGLAETYEQYF.